The 30 T cell receptor beta chains below all came from one sample that was sequenced in a study of shared clonotypes between healthy human individuals. Sequencing used immunoSEQ multiplex PCR; TCRdb keeps in-frame clones, though not all of them. The sample lists hundreds of thousands of clones, roughly 70% occurring once. The sequencing sample was made of memory CD4+ T cells sorted from blood. This sample's subset: CD45RA-negative fraction. These receptors were taken from a young woman in good health.

The chain is built from TRBV5-6 and TRBJ2-5; TRBD2 agrees at 9 bases. Germline V gives CDR1 SGHDT, CDR2 YYEEEE. The CDR3 runs 16 residues. Losses at the gene ends were 2 bases for V and 2 bases for J; bases not matched to a gene: 7. Written as DNA, the CDR3 is TGTGCCAGCAGCTTCCGAGGTAGCGGGAGACAAGAGACCCAGTACTTC. This codes for CASSFRGSGRQETQYF.

The chain combines TRBV6-6 with TRBJ2-1; D might be TRBD1 or TRBD2, each matching 6 bases. Trimming took off 5 bases at V and 13 bases at J, with 21 bases between the two ends. The length of the CDR3 is 14 residues. The germline gives CDR1 MNHNY, CDR2 SVGAGI (reference sequence). The CDR3 coding sequence is TGTGCCAGCAGTATACGAAGAGGGGGGAGTGAACAGTTCTTC. Translated, it gives CASSIRRGGSEQFF.

The chain has TRBV14 and TRBJ2-1; no clear D gene. The ends were cut back, 1 base at V and 0 bases at J, with 4 bases in the middle. The V gene's germline CDR1 is SGHDN and CDR2 FVKESK. The CDR3 totals 14 residues. Written as DNA, the CDR3 is TGTGCCAGCAGCCAAGTATTCTCCTACAATGAGCAGTTCTTC. Translating it yields CASSQVFSYNEQFF.

The chain uses TRBV9 and TRBJ2-2, with D possibly being TRBD1 (5 bases). The CDR3 is 15 residues long. With 0 bases removed from V and 7 bases from J, the gap between germline ends came to 13 bases. Germline V gives CDR1 SGDLS, CDR2 YYNGEE. The CDR3: CASSVVTGFSGELFF. The DNA for the CDR3 is TGTGCCAGCAGCGTAGTAACAGGATTCAGCGGGGAGCTGTTTTTT.

This chain uses TRBV19 with TRBJ2-2, with D hard to call. The CDR3 consists of 14 residues. Germline loops: CDR1 LNHDA, CDR2 SQIVND (reference sequence). Trimming left V 5 bases short and J 2 bases short, with 9 bases between. Written as DNA, the CDR3 is TGTGCCAGTAGTGACCAGAGTAACACCGGGGAGCTGTTTTTT. Amino acids: CASSDQSNTGELFF.

The chain joins TRBV27 to TRBJ1-2; possibly TRBD1 for D (6 bases). The CDR3 runs 14 residues. V was shortened by 1 base and J by 4 bases, with 10 bases between the two germline ends. The germline CDR1 and CDR2 sequences are MNHEY and SMNVEV (reference sequence). CDR3 residues: CASSLYRDGYGYTF. The CDR3 region has the DNA TGTGCCAGCAGTTTATACAGGGACGGCTATGGCTACACCTTC.

As to this clone: A single base separates this from a much larger clone, so it may be a read error. Other DNA sequences within the sample encode an identical CDR3. The rearrangement joins TRBV7-8 to TRBJ1-5, with D perhaps TRBD1 (6 bases). The germline CDR1 and CDR2 sequences are SGHVS and FQNEAQ. The CDR3 covers 15 residues. V was trimmed by 1 base and J by 6 bases, leaving 13 bases between them. The CDR3 sequence: CASSLVSGAIQPQHF. The CDR3 bases are TGTGCCAGCAGCTTAGTGTCAGGGGCTATTCAGCCCCAGCATTTT.

J is TRBJ1-1 and V is TRBV27; unclear D gene. Germline loops: CDR1 MNHEY, CDR2 SMNVEV (reference sequence). The CDR3 sequence is 15 residues long. The germline V and J ends were trimmed by 6 bases and 1 base, with 15 bases remaining between them. The DNA for the CDR3 is TGTGCCAGCAGGCGAGGAAGGAGAGAGAACACTGAAGCTTTCTTT. It yields the protein CASRRGRRENTEAFF.

V usage is TRBV2 and J usage is TRBJ1-2; D remains unclear. V was pared by 4 bases and J by 8 bases, with 17 bases between. The length of the CDR3 is 14 residues. Germline CDR1 is SNHLY and CDR2 is FYNNEI. The CDR3 nucleotides are TGTGCCAGCAGTGGTACGAGGGTGGGTCGAGGCTACACCTTC. Translation gives CASSGTRVGRGYTF. Drawing the rest from reference TRBV2 and TRBJ1-2, the complete variable domain is EPEVTQTPSHQVTQMGQEVILRCVPISNHLYFYWYRQILGQKVEFLVSFYNNEISEKSEIFDDQFSVERPDGSNFTLKIRSTKLEDSAMYFCASSGTRVGRGYTFGSGTRLTVV.

Remarks on this clone: This sample also contains other DNA sequences that code for the same CDR3. The V gene is TRBV15, the J gene TRBJ2-2, with unresolved D. Germline values: CDR1 LNHNV, CDR2 YYDKDF (reference sequence). Between the trimmed V and J ends, which lost 0 bases and 5 bases, there was a span of 7 bases. The CDR3 loop spans 14 amino acids. CDR3 residues: CATSRDPGTGELFF. CDR3 coding DNA: TGTGCCACCAGCAGAGATCCCGGGACCGGGGAGCTGTTTTTT.

The DNA of the CDR3 is TGCGCCAGCAGCGGACAGGGGGTGAGCTCCTACGAGCAGTACTTC. This encodes CASSGQGVSSYEQYF. The gene calls are TRBV10-2 and TRBJ2-7, with 10 bases fitting TRBD1. In germline, CDR1 is WSHSY, CDR2 SAAADI. The CDR3 is 15 amino acids. V gave up 6 bases and J gave up 0 bases; unmatched junction bases: 5.

The chain employs TRBV2 and TRBJ2-7; 8 bases line up with TRBD1. The trim removed 2 bases at V and 5 bases at J, leaving 8 bases unmatched. The germline V gene encodes CDR1 SNHLY and CDR2 FYNNEI. This CDR3 spans 15 amino acids. CDR3 sequence reads: CASSEQGAKLNEQYF. As DNA, the CDR3 is TGTGCCAGCAGTGAACAGGGGGCCAAGCTTAACGAGCAGTACTTC.

The J gene is TRBJ1-1, the V gene TRBV28; no definite D call. The germline V and J ends were trimmed by 6 bases and 5 bases, with 10 bases remaining between them. The germline CDR1 and CDR2 sequences are MDHEN and SYDVKM. The CDR3 sequence is 12 residues long. The CDR3 DNA reads TGTGCCAGCAGCTCCAGCTGGACTGAAGCTTTCTTT. Protein sequence: CASSSSWTEAFF.

This clone was seen a handful of times. The V call is TRBV27, the J call TRBJ1-5; tentative D call: TRBD1 (6 bases). Per germline, CDR1 MNHEY and CDR2 SMNVEV (reference sequence). Between the trimmed V and J ends, which lost 5 bases and 2 bases, there was a span of 13 bases. The CDR3 runs to 15 residues. CDR3 sequence: CASSTAGEGNQPQHF. CDR3 nucleotides: TGTGCCAGCAGTACCGCAGGGGAAGGCAATCAGCCCCAGCATTTT.

The chain recombines TRBV7-9 with TRBJ2-2, with D possibly TRBD2 on 6 matching bases. V was clipped by 8 bases and J by 6 bases, with 10 bases between them. Germline values: CDR1 SEHNR, CDR2 FQNEAQ (reference sequence). The CDR3 length is 12 residues. The CDR3 region has the DNA TGTGCCAGCCGTCGGGAGCCCGGGGAGCTGTTTTTT. Translating gives CASRREPGELFF.

The chain couples TRBV9 to TRBJ2-1, with D possibly TRBD2 on 6 matching bases. Trimming left V 4 bases short and J 5 bases short, with 10 bases between. The germline CDR1 and CDR2 sequences are SGDLS and YYNGEE. The CDR3 runs to 13 residues. CDR3 in amino acids: CASSISGHNEQFF. In nucleotides, the CDR3 is TGTGCCAGCAGCATTAGCGGTCACAATGAGCAGTTCTTC.

The rearrangement links TRBV4-2 to TRBJ2-1; TRBD2 agrees at 8 bases. Germline V gives CDR1 LGHNA, CDR2 YNFKEQ. There are 16 residues in the CDR3. V lost 0 bases to trimming and J lost 8 bases; unmatched junction nucleotides: 9. DNA of the CDR3: TGTGCCAGCAGCCAAGATCGCCAGCGGGAGTTCGATGAGCAGTTCTTC. Its protein is CASSQDRQREFDEQFF.

The chain carries TRBV19 and TRBJ1-3; 7 bases match TRBD1. This CDR3 contains 14 residues. The trim removed 7 bases at V and 0 bases at J, leaving 3 bases unmatched. Germline CDR1 LNHDA, CDR2 SQIVND (reference sequence). The CDR3 DNA sequence: TGTGCCAGTACCGGGACAGCCTCTGGAAACACCATATATTTT. Its translation is CASTGTASGNTIYF.

The V call is TRBV2, the J call TRBJ2-2; 8 bases agree with TRBD1. V trimming: 2 bases; J trimming: 4 bases; junction bases outside the gene matches: 9. Germline V gives CDR1 SNHLY, CDR2 FYNNEI. CDR3 length: 17 amino acids. The CDR3 DNA reads TGTGCCAGCAGTGAATTTGAGGCAGGGGGCAGCACCGGGGAGCTGTTTTTT. Protein: CASSEFEAGGSTGELFF.

This chain uses TRBV11-1 with TRBJ2-7; D unclear. CDR1 and CDR2 (germline): SGHAT, FQDESV (reference sequence). V was cut by 6 bases and J by 3 bases, with 6 bases left in between. The CDR3 totals 11 residues. CDR3 amino acids: CASSLHYEQYF. The CDR3 nucleotides read TGTGCCAGCAGTCTCCACTACGAGCAGTACTTC.

This chain links TRBV15 with TRBJ2-7; D is ambiguous. Germline CDR1 LNHNV, CDR2 YYDKDF (reference sequence). V was trimmed by 3 bases and J by 11 bases, leaving 17 bases between them. This CDR3 region has 13 residues. As DNA, the CDR3 is TGTGCCACCAGCAGTGCAGACCAGCGCGCAGAGTACTTC. Amino acids: CATSSADQRAEYF.

V is TRBV28 and J is TRBJ2-1; no firm D call. CDR3 size: 17 residues. Per germline, CDR1 MDHEN and CDR2 SYDVKM. With 0 bases removed from V and 0 bases from J, the gap between germline ends came to 12 bases. This CDR3 is CASSLWVTWTSYNEQFF. The CDR3 coding sequence is TGTGCCAGCAGTTTATGGGTGACTTGGACCTCCTACAATGAGCAGTTCTTC. Based on the CDR3 plus reference TRBV28 and TRBJ2-1, the full variable domain is DVKVTQSSRYLVKRTGEKVFLECVQDMDHENMFWYRQDPGLGLRLIYFSYDVKMKEKGDIPEGYSVSREKKERFSLILESASTNQTSMYLCASSLWVTWTSYNEQFFGPGTRLTVL.

The chain links TRBV6-6 to TRBJ1-4, with D unclear. The ends were cut back, 11 bases at V and 4 bases at J, with 14 bases in the middle. There are 13 residues in the CDR3. Germline CDR1 and CDR2: MNHNY and SVGAGI (reference sequence). The CDR3 loop is CAVSRSFNEKLFF. CDR3 coding DNA: TGTGCCGTCTCACGGTCCTTTAATGAAAAACTGTTTTTT.

The chain uses TRBV25-1 and TRBJ1-1, with a possible D match to TRBD1 (5 bases). Trimming shortened V by 4 bases and J by 1 base, and 7 bases separated the two germline ends. CDR1 is MGHDK and CDR2 is SYGVNS in the germline V gene. There are 13 residues in the CDR3. CDR3: CASSGDGNTEAFF. CDR3 sequence (DNA): TGTGCCAGCAGTGGGGACGGGAACACTGAAGCTTTCTTT.

The rearrangement joins TRBV18 to TRBJ2-7; 8 bases are a match to TRBD2. Per the germline V gene, CDR1 is KGHSH and CDR2 is LQKENI. The CDR3 spans 16 residues. The V gene end was trimmed by 2 bases and the J gene end by 0 bases; junction bases not matched to a gene: 6. The CDR3 sequence: CASSPFSGESSYEQYF. CDR3 DNA: TGTGCCAGCTCACCATTTAGCGGGGAGAGCTCCTACGAGCAGTACTTC.

This rearrangement joins TRBV6-1 to TRBJ1-1; TRBD1 is a possible D gene (5 bases). This CDR3 has 14 residues. Looked up from germline, CDR1 is MNHNS and CDR2 is SASEGT. Trimming stripped 11 bases from V and 2 bases from J, with 18 bases between. In DNA form, the CDR3 reads TGTGCCTCCCGTCTAACAGGATCAAACACTGAAGCTTTCTTT. The encoded protein is CASRLTGSNTEAFF.

This clone was recorded a few times. This chain uses TRBV7-9 with TRBJ2-3; D is unclear. Trimming stripped 2 bases from V and 4 bases from J, with 10 bases between. This CDR3 region has 14 residues. Germline V gene sequence: CDR1 SEHNR, CDR2 FQNEAQ (reference sequence). CDR3 in amino acids: CASSLSQTADTQYF. DNA of the CDR3: TGTGCCAGCAGCTTATCGCAGACCGCAGATACGCAGTATTTT. The whole variable domain, remainder taken from reference TRBV7-9 and TRBJ2-3, is DTGVSQNPRHKITKRGQNVTFRCDPISEHNRLYWYRQTLGQGPEFLTYFQNEAQLEKSRLLSDRFSAERPKGSFSTLEIQRTEQGDSAMYLCASSLSQTADTQYFGPGTRLTVL.

The chain joins TRBV7-3 to TRBJ2-1, with TRBD2 identical over 7 bases. Germline V lookup: CDR1 SGHTA, CDR2 FQGTGA. J gave up 8 bases and V 6 bases, and 7 bases lay outside the gene matches. This CDR3 comprises 13 residues. This CDR3 reads CASSRTSGDEQFF. The CDR3 DNA reads as TGTGCCAGCAGTCGGACTAGTGGGGATGAGCAGTTCTTC.

The chain employs TRBV28 and TRBJ2-3; 10 nucleotides agree with TRBD1. After removal of 4 bases from V and 4 bases from J, the junction contained 2 bases not matched to a gene. CDR1 is MDHEN and CDR2 is SYDVKM in the germline V gene. CDR3 length equals 14 residues. CDR3 protein: CASSSTGGADTQYF. The CDR3 nucleotides are TGTGCCAGCAGTTCGACAGGGGGCGCAGATACGCAGTATTTT. Together with reference TRBV28 and TRBJ2-3, the CDR3 gives the full variable domain: DVKVTQSSRYLVKRTGEKVFLECVQDMDHENMFWYRQDPGLGLRLIYFSYDVKMKEKGDIPEGYSVSREKKERFSLILESASTNQTSMYLCASSSTGGADTQYFGPGTRLTVL.

The chain links TRBV4-2 to TRBJ1-1, with 8 nucleotides matching TRBD1. With 4 bases clipped from V and 3 bases from J, the junction kept 7 bases outside the gene matches. This CDR3 has 15 amino acids. CDR1 is LGHNA, CDR2 YNFKEQ, per germline. The CDR3 DNA is TGTGCCAGCAGCCCATCAGGGGGCACGGACACTGAAGCTTTCTTT. Protein sequence: CASSPSGGTDTEAFF.